The clone carrying this T cell receptor (beta chain) was picked up a small number of times. Its antigen is currently unknown. Template material for amplifying TCR beta CDR3 regions consisted of RNA transcripts. HTBI primers were used for first-round RT-PCR of the TCR CDR3. One entry per CDR3 protein, called by TCRdb with MiXCR from the multiplex PCR reads. The data contain about 350,000 distinct CDR3 sequences, approximately 13% of them seen just once; the ten biggest clones take up 34%. This entry belongs to a study of T cells in Graves' hyperthyroidism and ophthalmopathy. General study points: Stable hyperthyroidism was separated from ophthalmopathy by a model based on 13 V-J features.

V was pared by 3 bases and J by 2 bases, with 8 bases between. Germline V gene sequence: CDR1 SGHDN, CDR2 FVKESK. The CDR3 totals 14 residues. Specimen: blood. V gene TRBV14 combines with J gene TRBJ2-1; D not resolved. The source is a middle-aged woman with Graves' ophthalmopathy. For the CDR3, the DNA is TGTGCCAGCAGCCATCAACATACCTACAATGAGCAGTTCTTC. This encodes CASSHQHTYNEQFF.